This T cell receptor (beta chain) emerged from a study of OX40 agonist ivuxolimab in advanced cancers. In the study overall: Patients received the agonistic anti-OX40 (CD134) antibody ivuxolimab.

In the case of this clone: The antigen remains unidentified.

The J segment lost 6 bases and the V segment lost 6 bases, leaving 4 bases of the junction unmatched. The CDR3 has 13 amino acids. Germline V lookup: CDR1 SNHLY, CDR2 FYNNEI. The study sampled blood at baseline, cycle 4 day 1, and cycle 7 day 1. Clones were read by immunoSEQ multiplex PCR, and TCRdb kept only the in-frame ones, dropping some. The data hold about 70,000 clones, with approximately 86% observed a single time. General study points: Researchers report that CD8+ T cells had, on average, more expanded clones than CD4+.

V gene TRBV2 combines with J gene TRBJ1-5, with 8 bases lining up with TRBD1. Sequencing was performed on CD4+ or CD8+ T cells sorted from blood, taken in a trial of the OX40 agonist ivuxolimab. This clonotype was sampled from an adult with an advanced solid tumor such as melanoma, head and neck, liver or kidney cancer. The CDR3 spells CASSWTGSQPQHF. The CDR3 DNA sequence: TGTGCCAGCAGCTGGACAGGGAGTCAGCCCCAGCATTTT.